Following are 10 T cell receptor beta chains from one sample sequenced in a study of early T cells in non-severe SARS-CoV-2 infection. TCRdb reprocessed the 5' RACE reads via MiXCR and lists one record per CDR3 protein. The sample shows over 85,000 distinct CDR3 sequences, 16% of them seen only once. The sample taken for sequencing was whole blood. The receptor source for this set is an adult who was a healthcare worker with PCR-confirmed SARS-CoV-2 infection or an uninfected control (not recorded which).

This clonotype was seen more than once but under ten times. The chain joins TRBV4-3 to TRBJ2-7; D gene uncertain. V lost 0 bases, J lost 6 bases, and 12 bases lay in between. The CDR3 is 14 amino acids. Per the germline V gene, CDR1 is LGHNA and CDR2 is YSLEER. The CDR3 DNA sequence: TGCGCCAGCAGCCAAGAGGATGGCCGGGCCGAGCAGTACTTC. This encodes CASSQEDGRAEQYF.

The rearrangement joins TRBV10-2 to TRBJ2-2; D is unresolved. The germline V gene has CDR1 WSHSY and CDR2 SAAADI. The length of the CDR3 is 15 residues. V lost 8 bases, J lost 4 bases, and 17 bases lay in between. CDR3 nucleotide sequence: TGCGCCAGCTTAAAGGGTGTCTTATCCACCGGGGAGCTGTTTTTT. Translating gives CASLKGVLSTGELFF.

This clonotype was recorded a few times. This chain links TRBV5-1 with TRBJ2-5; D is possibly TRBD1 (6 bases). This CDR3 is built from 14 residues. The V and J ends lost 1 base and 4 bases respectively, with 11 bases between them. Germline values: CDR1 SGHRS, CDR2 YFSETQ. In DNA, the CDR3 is TGCGCCAGCAGCTTGAACAGGGACGTAGAGACCCAGTACTTC. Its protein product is CASSLNRDVETQYF.

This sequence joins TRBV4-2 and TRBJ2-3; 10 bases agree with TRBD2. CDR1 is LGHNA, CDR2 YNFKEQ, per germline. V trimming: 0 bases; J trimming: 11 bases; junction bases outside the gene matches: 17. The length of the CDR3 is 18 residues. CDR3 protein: CASSQDSSGGPGSNGQYF. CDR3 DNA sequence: TGTGCCAGCAGCCAAGATTCTAGCGGGGGCCCCGGGTCGAATGGGCAGTATTTT.

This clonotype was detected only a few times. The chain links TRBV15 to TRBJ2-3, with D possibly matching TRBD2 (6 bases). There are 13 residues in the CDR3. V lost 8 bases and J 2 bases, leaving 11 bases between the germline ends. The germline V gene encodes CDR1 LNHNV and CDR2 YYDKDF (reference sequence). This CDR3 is CATSAGPTDTQYF. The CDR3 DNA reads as TGTGCCACCTCGGCGGGACCCACAGATACGCAGTATTTT.

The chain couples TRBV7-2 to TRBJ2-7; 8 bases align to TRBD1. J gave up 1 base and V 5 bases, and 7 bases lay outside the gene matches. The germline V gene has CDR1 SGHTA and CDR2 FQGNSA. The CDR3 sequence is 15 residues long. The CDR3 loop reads CASSMGQALSYEQYF. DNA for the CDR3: TGTGCCAGCAGCATGGGACAGGCGTTATCCTACGAGCAGTACTTC.

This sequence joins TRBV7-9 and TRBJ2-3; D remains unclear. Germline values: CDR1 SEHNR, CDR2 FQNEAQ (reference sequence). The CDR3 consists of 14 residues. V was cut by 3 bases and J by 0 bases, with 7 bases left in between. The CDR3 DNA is TGTGCCAGCAGCTTCACGTATAGCACAGATACGCAGTATTTT. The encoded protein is CASSFTYSTDTQYF.

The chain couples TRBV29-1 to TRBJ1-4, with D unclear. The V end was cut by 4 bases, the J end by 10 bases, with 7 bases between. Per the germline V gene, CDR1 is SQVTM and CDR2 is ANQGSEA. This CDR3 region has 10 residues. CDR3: CSVGVGKLFF. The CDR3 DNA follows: TGCAGCGTTGGGGTGGGAAAACTGTTTTTT.

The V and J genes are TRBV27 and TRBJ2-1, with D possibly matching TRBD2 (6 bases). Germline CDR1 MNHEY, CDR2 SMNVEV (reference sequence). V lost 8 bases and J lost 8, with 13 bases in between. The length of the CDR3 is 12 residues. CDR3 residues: CASGVGTYEQFF. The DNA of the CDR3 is TGTGCCAGCGGAGTAGGGACTTATGAGCAGTTCTTC.

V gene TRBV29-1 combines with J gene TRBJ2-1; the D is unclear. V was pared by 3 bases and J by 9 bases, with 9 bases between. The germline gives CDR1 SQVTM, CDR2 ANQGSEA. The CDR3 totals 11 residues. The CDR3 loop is CSVDLNGEQFF. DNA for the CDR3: TGCAGCGTTGACTTGAACGGTGAGCAGTTCTTC.